This T cell receptor (beta chain) was sequenced for a study of CD8 T cells in ankylosing spondylitis. Regarding the study as a whole: Researchers reportedly found disease-linked clones significantly enriched in matched ankylosing spondylitis synovial fluid.

Using its own MiXCR run on the 5' RACE reads, TCRdb lists one record per CDR3 protein. The data hold about 160,000 distinct CDR3 sequences, with about 17% observed a single time. To note about this clonotype: Its antigen is currently unknown.

V was shortened by 3 bases and J by 6 bases, with 15 bases between the two germline ends. CDR1 is MNHEY, CDR2 SMNVEV, per germline (reference sequence). This CDR3 is built from 14 residues. The J gene is TRBJ2-7, the V gene TRBV27, with D possibly TRBD2 on 5 matching bases. The TCR sequence derives from a male donor with ankylosing spondylitis or in good health (not recorded which). The sample consisted of blood, either unsorted or a sorted T cell fraction (not recorded which). CDR3 protein: CASSFLGPSGEQYF. The CDR3 nucleotides read TGTGCCAGCAGTTTTCTCGGGCCGAGCGGCGAGCAGTACTTC.